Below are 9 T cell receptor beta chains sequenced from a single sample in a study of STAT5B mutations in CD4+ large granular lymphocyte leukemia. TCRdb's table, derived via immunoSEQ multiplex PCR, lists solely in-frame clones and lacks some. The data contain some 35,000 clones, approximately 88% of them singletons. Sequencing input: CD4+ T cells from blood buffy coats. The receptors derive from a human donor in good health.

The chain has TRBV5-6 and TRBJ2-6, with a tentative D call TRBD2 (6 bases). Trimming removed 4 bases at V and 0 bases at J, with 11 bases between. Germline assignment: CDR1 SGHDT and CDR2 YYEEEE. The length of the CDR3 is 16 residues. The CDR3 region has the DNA TGTGCCAGCAGCGTCGCCGGGAGCTCTGGGGCCAACGTCCTGACTTTC. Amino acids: CASSVAGSSGANVLTF.

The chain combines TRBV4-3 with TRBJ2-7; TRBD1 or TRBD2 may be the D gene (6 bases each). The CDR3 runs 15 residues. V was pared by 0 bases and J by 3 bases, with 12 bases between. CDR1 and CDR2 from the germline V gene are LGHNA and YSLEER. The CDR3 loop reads CASSQESRGDYEQYF. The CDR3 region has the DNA TGCGCCAGCAGCCAAGAGTCTAGGGGGGACTACGAGCAGTACTTC.

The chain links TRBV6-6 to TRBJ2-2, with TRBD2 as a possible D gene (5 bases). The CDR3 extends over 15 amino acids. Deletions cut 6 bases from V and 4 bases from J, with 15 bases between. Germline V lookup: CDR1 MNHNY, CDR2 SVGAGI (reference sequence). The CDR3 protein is CASRPGGSPTGELFF. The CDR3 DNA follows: TGTGCCAGCAGACCCGGAGGTAGTCCCACCGGGGAGCTGTTTTTT.

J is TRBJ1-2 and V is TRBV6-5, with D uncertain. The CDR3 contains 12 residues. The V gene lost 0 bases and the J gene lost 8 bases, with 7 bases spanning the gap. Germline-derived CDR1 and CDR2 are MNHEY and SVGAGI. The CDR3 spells CASSYSNKGYTF. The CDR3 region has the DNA TGTGCCAGCAGTTACTCGAACAAAGGCTACACCTTC.

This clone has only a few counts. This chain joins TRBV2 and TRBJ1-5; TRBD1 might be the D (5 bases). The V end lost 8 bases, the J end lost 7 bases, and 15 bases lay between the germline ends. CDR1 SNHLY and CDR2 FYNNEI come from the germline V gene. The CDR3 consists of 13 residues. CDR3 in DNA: TGTGCCAGCGGGGGGGGATTCCGACAGCCCCAGCATTTT. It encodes CASGGGFRQPQHF.

The CDR3 nucleotides are TGTGCCAGCAGCCCCCCCAGGGGGCAGGAGCAGTTCTTC. It codes for CASSPPRGQEQFF. The rearrangement links TRBV5-4 to TRBJ2-1; 8 positions agree with TRBD1. V lost 4 bases to trimming and J lost 10 bases; unmatched junction nucleotides: 7. The CDR3 consists of 13 residues. Germline loops: CDR1 SGHNT, CDR2 YYREEE (reference sequence).

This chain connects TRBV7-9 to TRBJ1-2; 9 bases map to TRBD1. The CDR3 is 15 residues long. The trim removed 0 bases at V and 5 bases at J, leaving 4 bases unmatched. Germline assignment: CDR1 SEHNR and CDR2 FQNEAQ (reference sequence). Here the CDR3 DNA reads TGTGCCAGCAGCTTAGCGCGGGACAGGGAGTATGGCTACACCTTC. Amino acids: CASSLARDREYGYTF.

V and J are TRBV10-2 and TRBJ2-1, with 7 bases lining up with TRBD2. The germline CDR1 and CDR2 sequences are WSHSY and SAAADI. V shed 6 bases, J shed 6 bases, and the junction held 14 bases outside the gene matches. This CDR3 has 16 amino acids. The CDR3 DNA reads TGCGCCAGCAGGGAAGCCGGGACTACCAACGGCAATGAGCAGTTCTTC. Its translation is CASREAGTTNGNEQFF.

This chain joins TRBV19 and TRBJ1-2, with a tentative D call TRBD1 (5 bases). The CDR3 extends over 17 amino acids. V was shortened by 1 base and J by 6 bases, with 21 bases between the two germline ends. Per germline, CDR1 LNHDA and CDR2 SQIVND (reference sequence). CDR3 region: CASSIGAGPGEIDGYTF. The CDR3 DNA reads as TGTGCCAGTAGTATAGGGGCTGGGCCGGGGGAAATCGATGGCTACACCTTC.